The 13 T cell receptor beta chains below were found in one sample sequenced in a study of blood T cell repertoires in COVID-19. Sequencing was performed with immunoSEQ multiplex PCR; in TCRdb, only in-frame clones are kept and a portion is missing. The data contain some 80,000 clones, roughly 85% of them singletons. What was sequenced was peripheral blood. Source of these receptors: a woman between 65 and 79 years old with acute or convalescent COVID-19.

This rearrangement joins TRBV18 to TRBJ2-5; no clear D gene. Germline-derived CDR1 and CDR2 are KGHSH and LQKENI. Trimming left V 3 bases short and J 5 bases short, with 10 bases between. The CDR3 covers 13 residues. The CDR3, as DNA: TGTGCCAGCTCACCCCTGTCTTCGGAGACCCAGTACTTC. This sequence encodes CASSPLSSETQYF.

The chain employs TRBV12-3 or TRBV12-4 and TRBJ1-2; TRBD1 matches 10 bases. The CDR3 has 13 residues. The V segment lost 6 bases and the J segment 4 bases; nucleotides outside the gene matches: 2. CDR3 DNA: TGTGCCAGCAGGACAGGGGGCGGCTATGGCTACACCTTC. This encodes CASRTGGGYGYTF.

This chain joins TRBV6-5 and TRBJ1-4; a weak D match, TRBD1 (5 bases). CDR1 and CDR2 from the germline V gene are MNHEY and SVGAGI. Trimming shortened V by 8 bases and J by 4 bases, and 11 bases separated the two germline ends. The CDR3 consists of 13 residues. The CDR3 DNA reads TGTGCCAGCCGCCAGGGTGTTAATGAAAAACTGTTTTTT. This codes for CASRQGVNEKLFF.

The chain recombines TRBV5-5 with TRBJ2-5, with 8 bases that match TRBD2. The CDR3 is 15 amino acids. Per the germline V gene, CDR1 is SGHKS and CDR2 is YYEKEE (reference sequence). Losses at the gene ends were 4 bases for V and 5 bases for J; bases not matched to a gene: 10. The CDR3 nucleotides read TGTGCCAGCAGCCCGGGGGGGCGGGATGGGGAGACCCAGTACTTC. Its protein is CASSPGGRDGETQYF.

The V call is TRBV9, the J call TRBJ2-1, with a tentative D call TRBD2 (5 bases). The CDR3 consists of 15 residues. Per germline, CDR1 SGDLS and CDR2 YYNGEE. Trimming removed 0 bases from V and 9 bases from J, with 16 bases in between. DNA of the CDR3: TGTGCCAGCAGCGTAGACGAGGGAGTTCTGGGTGAGCAGTTCTTC. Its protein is CASSVDEGVLGEQFF.

CDR3 DNA sequence: TGTGCCAGCAGCCCGGGGGGGTCGATGCACACTGAAGCTTTCTTT. Residues: CASSPGGSMHTEAFF. This chain connects TRBV5-8 to TRBJ1-1; tentatively, D is TRBD1 (5 bases). V shed 4 bases and J shed 3 bases, with 16 bases lying between them. Germline V gene lookup returns CDR1 SGHTS and CDR2 YDEGEE. The CDR3 consists of 15 residues.

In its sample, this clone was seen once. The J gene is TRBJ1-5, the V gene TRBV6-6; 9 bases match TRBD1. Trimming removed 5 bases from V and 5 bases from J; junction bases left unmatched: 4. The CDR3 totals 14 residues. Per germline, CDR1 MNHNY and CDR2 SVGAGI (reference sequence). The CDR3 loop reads CASSPQGAHQPQHF. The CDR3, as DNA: TGTGCCAGCAGTCCACAGGGGGCTCATCAGCCCCAGCATTTT.

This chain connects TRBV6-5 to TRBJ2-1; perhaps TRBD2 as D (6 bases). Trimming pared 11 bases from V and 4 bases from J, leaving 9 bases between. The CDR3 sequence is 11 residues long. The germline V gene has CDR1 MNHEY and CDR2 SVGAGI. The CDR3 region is CAGGIYNEQFF. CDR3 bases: TGTGCCGGAGGGATTTACAATGAGCAGTTCTTC.

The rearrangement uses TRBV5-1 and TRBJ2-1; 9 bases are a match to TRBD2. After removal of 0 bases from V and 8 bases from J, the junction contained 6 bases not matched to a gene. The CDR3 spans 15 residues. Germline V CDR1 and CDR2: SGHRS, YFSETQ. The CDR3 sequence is CASSLEGSGRDEQFF. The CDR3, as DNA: TGCGCCAGCAGCTTGGAGGGTAGCGGGAGAGATGAGCAGTTCTTC.

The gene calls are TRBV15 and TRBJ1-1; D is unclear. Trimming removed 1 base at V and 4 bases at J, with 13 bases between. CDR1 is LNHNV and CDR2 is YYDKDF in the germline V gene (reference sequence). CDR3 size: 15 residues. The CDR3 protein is CATSRVRGLVTEAFF. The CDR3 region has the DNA TGTGCCACCAGCAGAGTACGGGGATTGGTCACTGAAGCTTTCTTT.

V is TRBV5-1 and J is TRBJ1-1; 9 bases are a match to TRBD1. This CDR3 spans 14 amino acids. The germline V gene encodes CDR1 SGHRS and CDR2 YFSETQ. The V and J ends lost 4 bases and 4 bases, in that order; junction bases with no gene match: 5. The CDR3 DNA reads TGCGCCAGCAGCCTGGGACAGGGTAGCACTGAAGCTTTCTTT. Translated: CASSLGQGSTEAFF.

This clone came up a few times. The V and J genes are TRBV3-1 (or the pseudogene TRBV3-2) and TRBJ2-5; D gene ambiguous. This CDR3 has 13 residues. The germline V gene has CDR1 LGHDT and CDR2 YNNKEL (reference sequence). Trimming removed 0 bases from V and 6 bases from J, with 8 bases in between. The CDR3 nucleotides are TGTGCCAGCAGCCAAGATATATCCCAGACCCAGTACTTC. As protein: CASSQDISQTQYF.

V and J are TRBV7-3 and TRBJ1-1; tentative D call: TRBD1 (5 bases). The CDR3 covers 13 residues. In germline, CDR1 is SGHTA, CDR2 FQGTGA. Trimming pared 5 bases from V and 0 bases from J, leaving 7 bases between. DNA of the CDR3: TGTGCCAGCAGCGCGACAGTGAACACTGAAGCTTTCTTT. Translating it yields CASSATVNTEAFF.